This T cell receptor beta chain is from a study of somatic mutations in cytotoxic T cells in rheumatoid arthritis. TCRdb's table, derived via immunoSEQ multiplex PCR, lists solely in-frame clones and lacks some. The top ten clones hold about a sixth of a sample with 15,000 to 20,000 clones, about four fifths of them seen once. Turning to this clone: The sample has other DNA sequences that encode this CDR3 too.

Germline V gene sequence: CDR1 LNHDA, CDR2 SQIVND (reference sequence). V was trimmed by 7 bases and J by 4 bases, leaving 13 bases between them. The CDR3 spans 13 residues. The clonotype originates from a woman between 50 and 59 years old with rheumatoid arthritis. Source material: CD8+ T cells sorted from blood. This chain uses TRBV19 with TRBJ1-1; D not certain. The CDR3 nucleotides are TGTGCCAGTACTACTCCCTGGATCACTGAAGCTTTCTTT. Translated, it gives CASTTPWITEAFF. Drawing the rest from reference TRBV19 and TRBJ1-1, the complete variable domain is DGGITQSPKYLFRKEGQNVTLSCEQNLNHDAMYWYRQDPGQGLRLIYYSQIVNDFQKGDIAEGYSVSREKKESFPLTVTSAQKNPTAFYLCASTTPWITEAFFGQGTRLTVV.